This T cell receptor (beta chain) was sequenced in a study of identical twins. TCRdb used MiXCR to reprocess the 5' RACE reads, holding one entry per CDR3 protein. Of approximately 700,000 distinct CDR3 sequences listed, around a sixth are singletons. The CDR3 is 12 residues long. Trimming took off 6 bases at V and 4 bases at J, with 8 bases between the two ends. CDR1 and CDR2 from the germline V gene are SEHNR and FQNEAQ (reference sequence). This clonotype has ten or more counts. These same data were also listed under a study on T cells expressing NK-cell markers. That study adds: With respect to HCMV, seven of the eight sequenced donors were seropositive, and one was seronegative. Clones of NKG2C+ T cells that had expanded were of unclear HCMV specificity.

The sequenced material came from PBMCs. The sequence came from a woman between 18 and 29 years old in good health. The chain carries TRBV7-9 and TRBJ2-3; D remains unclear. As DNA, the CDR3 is TGTGCCAGCAGTTTGTGGGCAGATACGCAGTATTTT. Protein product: CASSLWADTQYF.